This is a list of T cell receptor beta chains from one sample in a study of CD8 T cells in Susac syndrome. In TCRdb, the immunoSEQ multiplex PCR reads were re-called with MiXCR into one record per CDR3 protein. The table has 100,000 to 150,000 distinct CDR3 sequences, 90% to 95% seen once. The sample consisted of CD4+ T cells from PBMCs. These receptors were collected from a human donor in good health. The CDR3 runs from the conserved cysteine through the conserved F or W. The order of the fields is CDR3 protein, CDR3 DNA, J gene, CDR3 length, V gene, D gene, clone size. The D gene is left open where the match is weak. The listing skips clone size in some rows; elsewhere it reads once, few, many or a size class.

CASSQESGGVNTEAFF,TGTGCCAGCAGCCAAGAGTCAGGGGGCGTGAACACTGAAGCTTTCTTT,TRBJ1-1,16,TRBV4-2,TRBD1,-
CASVDRVNQPQHF,TGTGCCAGCGTGGATAGGGTCAATCAGCCCCAGCATTTT,TRBJ1-5,13,TRBV6-2/TRBV6-3,-,-
CASSFSGPGGTQHF,TGTGCCAGCAGCTTCTCGGGGCCAGGGGGGACCCAGCATTTT,TRBJ1-5,14,TRBV7-2,TRBD1,-
CATSRPGTANTGELFF,TGTGCCACCAGCAGACCCGGGACAGCCAACACCGGGGAGCTGTTTTTT,TRBJ2-2,16,TRBV15,TRBD1,-
CASSQDLLGRPEDTEAFF,TGCGCCAGCAGCCAAGATCTTTTGGGGAGGCCTGAGGACACTGAAGCTTTCTTT,TRBJ1-1,18,TRBV4-1,-,-
CASSDLAGAGMETQYF,TGTGCCAGCAGTGACTTGGCAGGGGCAGGTATGGAGACCCAGTACTTC,TRBJ2-5,16,TRBV25-1,-,once
CSARDRGRNFYEQYF,TGCAGTGCTAGAGATAGGGGGAGAAATTTCTACGAGCAGTACTTC,TRBJ2-7,15,TRBV20-1,-,-
CSVGQDLNYGYTF,TGCAGCGTTGGACAGGACCTTAACTATGGCTACACCTTC,TRBJ1-2,13,TRBV29-1,-,-
CASSLLAELQETQYF,TGTGCCAGCAGTCTACTAGCGGAGCTACAAGAGACCCAGTACTTC,TRBJ2-5,15,TRBV7-2,TRBD2,-
CASSEGLRDTQYF,TGTGCCAGCAGTGAAGGGTTAAGAGATACGCAGTATTTT,TRBJ2-3,13,TRBV2,-,few
CASSLDPFVTTEQYF,TGCGCCAGCAGCTTGGACCCTTTTGTGACAACCGAGCAGTACTTC,TRBJ2-7,15,TRBV5-1,-,-
CASRGGTVHQPQHF,TGTGCCAGCAGGGGGGGGACGGTGCATCAGCCCCAGCATTTT,TRBJ1-5,14,TRBV2,-,once
CSAYTGGYGYTF,TGCAGTGCTTATACAGGGGGCTATGGCTACACCTTC,TRBJ1-2,12,TRBV20-1,TRBD1,-
CASSEIGGGNTEAFF,TGCGCCAGCAGCGAGATAGGGGGTGGCAACACTGAAGCTTTCTTT,TRBJ1-1,15,TRBV5-1,-,-
CASSDRDADEQFF,TGTGCCAGCAGTGACAGGGACGCGGATGAGCAGTTCTTC,TRBJ2-1,13,TRBV12-3/TRBV12-4,TRBD1,-
CASSLNGHNTEAFF,TGTGCCAGCAGTTTGAACGGGCATAACACTGAAGCTTTCTTT,TRBJ1-1,14,TRBV27,-,-
CASSRRLGERPVHEQYF,TGCGCCAGCAGCCGGCGGCTGGGAGAAAGGCCGGTCCACGAGCAGTACTTC,TRBJ2-7,17,TRBV4-3,-,once
CASTLRQGSYNEQFF,TGTGCCAGCACCCTGAGACAGGGCTCATACAATGAGCAGTTCTTC,TRBJ2-1,15,TRBV28,TRBD1,-
CSATNTEAFF,TGCAGCGCCACCAACACTGAAGCTTTCTTT,TRBJ1-1,10,TRBV29-1,-,-
CASSLAGVNTEAFF,TGTGCCAGCAGCTTGGCAGGCGTGAACACTGAAGCTTTCTTT,TRBJ1-1,14,TRBV7-2,-,few
CASSLQGHRNTEAFF,TGTGCCAGCAGCTTACAGGGCCACCGGAACACTGAAGCTTTCTTT,TRBJ1-1,15,TRBV7-9,-,-
CASRFSLDSGGTQYF,TGCGCCAGCAGGTTTTCTCTCGACTCCGGAGGGACCCAGTACTTC,TRBJ2-5,15,TRBV5-1,-,-
CAWSLRFSGYTF,TGTGCCTGGAGTTTACGCTTTAGCGGCTACACCTTC,TRBJ1-2,12,TRBV30,-,-